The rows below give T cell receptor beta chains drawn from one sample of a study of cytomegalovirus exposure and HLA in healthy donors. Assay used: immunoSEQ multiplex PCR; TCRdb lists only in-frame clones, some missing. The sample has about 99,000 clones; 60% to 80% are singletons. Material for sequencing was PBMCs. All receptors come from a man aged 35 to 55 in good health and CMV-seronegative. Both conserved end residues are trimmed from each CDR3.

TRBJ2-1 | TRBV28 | ASSPGTRNEQF
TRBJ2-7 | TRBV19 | ASRRSFQTGDNEQY
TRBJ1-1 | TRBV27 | ASRAPGHTNTEAF
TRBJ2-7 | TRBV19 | ASSRGQGSYEQY
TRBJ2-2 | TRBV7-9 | ASSWGQGNTGELF
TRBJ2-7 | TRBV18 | ASSTAGFTYEQY
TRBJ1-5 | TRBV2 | ASSGSGGGQPQH
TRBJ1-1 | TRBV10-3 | ANRQDMNTEAF
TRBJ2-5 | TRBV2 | ASSEGPSRGGETQY
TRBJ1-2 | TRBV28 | ASTSGGGGSYGYT
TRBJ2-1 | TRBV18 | ASTLTETYNEQF
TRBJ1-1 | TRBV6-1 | ASIMGTVNTEAF
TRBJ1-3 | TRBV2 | ASSEPPGSSGNTIY
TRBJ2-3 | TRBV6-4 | ASSDSTSGGRTDTQY
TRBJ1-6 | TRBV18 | ASSPAGNYNSPLH
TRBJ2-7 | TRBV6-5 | ASSRWGGEQY
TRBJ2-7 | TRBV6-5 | ASSRLASYEQY
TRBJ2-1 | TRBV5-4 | ASAPGLAGGEQF
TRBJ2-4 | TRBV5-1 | ASSPPEDSKNIQY
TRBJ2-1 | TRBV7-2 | ASSLGRGRGEQF
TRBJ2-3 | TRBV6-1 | ASGGRAPDTQY
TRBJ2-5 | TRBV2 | ASNRGAETQY
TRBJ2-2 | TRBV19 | ASSMRLAGSNTGELF
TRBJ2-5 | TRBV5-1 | ASSLARPNQETQY
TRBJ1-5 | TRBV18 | ASSPRGGAGNQPQH
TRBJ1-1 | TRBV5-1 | ASSLRTGSTEAF
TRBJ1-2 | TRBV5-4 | ASSLGYRDGSGYT
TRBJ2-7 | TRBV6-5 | ASSPEAVISYEQY
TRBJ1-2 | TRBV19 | ATRDRGVYGYT
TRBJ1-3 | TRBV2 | ASSGGGADGNTIY
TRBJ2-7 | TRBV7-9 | ASSHGGRGEYEQY
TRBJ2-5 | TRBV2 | ASSLRLSETQY
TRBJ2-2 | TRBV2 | ASSVESGGELF
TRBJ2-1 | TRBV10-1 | ASSLRQAYNEQF
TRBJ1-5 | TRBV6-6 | ASSYSEWQPQH
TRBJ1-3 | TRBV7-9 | ASSYSGNTIY
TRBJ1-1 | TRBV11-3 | ASSPFTGGSNTEAF
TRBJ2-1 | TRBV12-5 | ASGLVLAGGQSEQF
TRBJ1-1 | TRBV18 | VSSPPRQILNTEAF
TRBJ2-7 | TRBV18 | ASSQETLATLYEQY
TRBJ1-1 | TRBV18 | ASSPTEYTEAF
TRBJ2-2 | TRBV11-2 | ASRPLAAAGELF
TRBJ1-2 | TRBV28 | ASSLAGTGYNGYT
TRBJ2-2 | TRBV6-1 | ASSDVVGAGGTGELF
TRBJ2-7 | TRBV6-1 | ASSASGGRISYEQY
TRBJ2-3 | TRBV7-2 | ASSSGQERWADTQY
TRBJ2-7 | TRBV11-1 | ASSSDRGGHEQY
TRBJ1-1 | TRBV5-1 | ASSLAGAHRDTEAF
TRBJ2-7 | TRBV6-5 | ATRTSGGAREQY
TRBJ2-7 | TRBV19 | ASSPLLQGAQY
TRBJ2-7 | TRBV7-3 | ASRFGGLTYEQY
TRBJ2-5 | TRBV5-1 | ASSRGLAGGPGYQETQY